The 18 T cell receptor beta chains below were found in one sample sequenced in a study of brain T cells in children with intractable seizures. The method was immunoSEQ multiplex PCR; TCRdb's version includes in-frame clones alone and lacks a portion of them. The repertoire has around 80,000 clones, 90% to 95% of them found once; the top ten carry roughly 25%. Sequencing was performed on peripheral blood, taken at surgery. Source of these receptors: a girl between 2 and 10 years old with Rasmussen encephalitis and intractable seizures.

The rearrangement uses TRBV4-1 and TRBJ2-1; maybe TRBD2 (5 bases). Trimming left V 1 base short and J 6 bases short, with 7 bases between. This CDR3 region has 13 residues. Germline loops: CDR1 MGHRA, CDR2 YSYEKL. The CDR3 bases are TGCGCCAGCAGCCAAGGTCGGGGCAATGAGCAGTTCTTC. Translation gives CASSQGRGNEQFF.

The chain links TRBV30 to TRBJ1-6; a possible D gene is TRBD1 (5 bases). The ends were cut back, 0 bases at V and 7 bases at J, with 13 bases in the middle. This CDR3 contains 15 residues. Germline lookup yields CDR1 GTSNPN and CDR2 SVGIG (reference sequence). CDR3 in DNA: TGTGCCTGGAGTGTACTAGGGCAGGGAAATTCACCCCTCCACTTT. Its translation is CAWSVLGQGNSPLHF.

The rearrangement joins TRBV19 to TRBJ1-2, with D uncertain. The CDR3 has 14 amino acids. The germline V gene encodes CDR1 LNHDA and CDR2 SQIVND (reference sequence). V was shortened by 3 bases and J by 2 bases, with 10 bases between the two germline ends. The CDR3 bases are TGTGCCAGTAGTATTCCCCAGATAAACTATGGCTACACCTTC. Amino acid sequence: CASSIPQINYGYTF. The full variable domain, completed using reference TRBV19 and TRBJ1-2, is DGGITQSPKYLFRKEGQNVTLSCEQNLNHDAMYWYRQDPGQGLRLIYYSQIVNDFQKGDIAEGYSVSREKKESFPLTVTSAQKNPTAFYLCASSIPQINYGYTFGSGTRLTVV.

The chain combines TRBV7-9 with TRBJ2-7, with D tentatively TRBD1 (5 bases). The CDR3 sequence is 15 residues long. Trimming left V 2 bases short and J 0 bases short, with 11 bases between. Germline loops: CDR1 SEHNR, CDR2 FQNEAQ (reference sequence). Here the CDR3 DNA reads TGTGCCAGCAGCTTAAACCAGGGCTACTCCTACGAGCAGTACTTC. Its protein is CASSLNQGYSYEQYF.

The CDR3 DNA is TGTGCCAGCCGCGGGACAGGCCACTACGAGCAGTACTTC. Encoded protein: CASRGTGHYEQYF. V and J are TRBV3-1 (or the pseudogene TRBV3-2) and TRBJ2-7; TRBD1 agrees at 8 bases. The junction had 6 bases not matched to a gene; V was cut back by 8 bases and J by 3 bases. The CDR3 length is 13 residues. CDR1 is LGHDT, CDR2 YNNKEL, per germline (reference sequence).

The V and J genes are TRBV19 and TRBJ1-1, with D perhaps matching TRBD1 (5 bases). With 8 bases removed from V and 0 bases from J, the gap between germline ends came to 13 bases. The CDR3 is made up of 14 amino acids. Germline loops: CDR1 LNHDA, CDR2 SQIVND (reference sequence). This chain's CDR3 is CASLDSTMNTEAFF. CDR3 in DNA: TGTGCCAGTCTTGACAGTACAATGAACACTGAAGCTTTCTTT.

This clone turned up a few times. J is TRBJ1-6 and V is TRBV30, with a weak D call TRBD1 (6 bases). The length of the CDR3 is 13 residues. Germline CDR1 is GTSNPN and CDR2 is SVGIG (reference sequence). The germline V and J ends were trimmed by 1 base and 9 bases, with 10 bases remaining between them. The CDR3 bases are TGTGCCTGGAGTGCAGCGGACAGTTCACCCCTCCACTTT. It yields the protein CAWSAADSSPLHF.

The chain couples TRBV7-2 to TRBJ1-1; D not resolved. Germline CDR1 reads SGHTA; CDR2 reads FQGNSA. V lost 5 bases, J lost 0 bases, and 13 bases lay in between. There are 15 residues in the CDR3. The chain's CDR3 is CASSVRGGLNTEAFF. The CDR3 nucleotides are TGTGCCAGCAGCGTACGTGGCGGACTGAACACTGAAGCTTTCTTT.

This rearrangement joins TRBV19 to TRBJ2-7; 9 nucleotides line up with TRBD2. The V and J ends lost 3 bases and 0 bases, in that order; junction bases with no gene match: 6. The germline gives CDR1 LNHDA, CDR2 SQIVND (reference sequence). The CDR3 consists of 16 residues. The CDR3 protein is CASSISLAGPSYEQYF. In DNA form, the CDR3 reads TGTGCCAGTAGTATTAGCCTAGCGGGACCCTCCTACGAGCAGTACTTC.

The chain couples TRBV5-4 to TRBJ1-2; possibly TRBD1 for D (6 bases). This CDR3 comprises 14 residues. Trimming pared 3 bases from V and 8 bases from J, leaving 17 bases between. CDR1 SGHNT and CDR2 YYREEE come from the germline V gene (reference sequence). The CDR3 DNA is TGTGCCAGCAGCTACTGGGGCGGGGGGCGAGGCTACACCTTC. Translated: CASSYWGGGRGYTF. Full variable domain (remainder filled in from reference TRBV5-4 and TRBJ1-2): ETGVTQSPTHLIKTRGQQVTLRCSSQSGHNTVSWYQQALGQGPQFIFQYYREEENGRGNFPPRFSGLQFPNYSSELNVNALELDDSALYLCASSYWGGGRGYTFGSGTRLTVV.

This chain connects TRBV27 to TRBJ2-1; a possible D gene is TRBD1 (6 bases). The germline V gene has CDR1 MNHEY and CDR2 SMNVEV (reference sequence). The CDR3 is 15 residues long. V lost 2 bases to trimming and J lost 1 base, with 9 bases between them. CDR3 residues: CASSLGTRSYNEQFF. Here the CDR3 DNA reads TGTGCCAGCAGTTTAGGGACACGTTCCTACAATGAGCAGTTCTTC.

The gene calls are TRBV3-1 (or the pseudogene TRBV3-2) and TRBJ2-2; D possibly corresponds to TRBD2 (6 bases). The V end was cut by 1 base, the J end by 6 bases, with 12 bases between. Germline CDR1 LGHDT, CDR2 YNNKEL (reference sequence). This CDR3 spans 15 amino acids. The DNA for the CDR3 is TGTGCCAGCAGCCAAGCATTTGGAGGGGCCGGGGAGCTGTTTTTT. Its translation is CASSQAFGGAGELFF.

The chain links TRBV2 to TRBJ1-1; D gene uncertain. The CDR3 has 11 residues. Germline V gene data show CDR1 as SNHLY and CDR2 as FYNNEI. The germline V and J ends were trimmed by 8 bases and 5 bases, with 9 bases remaining between them. CDR3 nucleotide sequence: TGTGCCAGCTTTACAGCAACTGAAGCTTTCTTT. As protein: CASFTATEAFF.

This clone was seen a single time. Other nucleotide sequences in the sample specify the same CDR3. The chain combines TRBV5-6 with TRBJ2-7, with 8 bases aligning to TRBD1. J gave up 2 bases and V 5 bases, and 3 bases lay outside the gene matches. The CDR3 loop spans 13 amino acids. Germline CDR1 reads SGHDT; CDR2 reads YYEEEE. The CDR3 bases are TGTGCCAGCAGTTCGGACAGGGCCTACGAGCAGTACTTC. It is translated as CASSSDRAYEQYF.

The chain combines TRBV3-1 (or the pseudogene TRBV3-2) with TRBJ2-1; D is uncertain. Germline V gene sequence: CDR1 LGHDT, CDR2 YNNKEL (reference sequence). V was clipped by 4 bases and J by 5 bases, with 12 bases between them. The length of the CDR3 is 14 residues. The CDR3 DNA sequence: TGTGCCAGCAGCCCTTTATCGCTTAACAATGAGCAGTTCTTC. Its protein is CASSPLSLNNEQFF.

The chain has TRBV14 and TRBJ2-5; 9 bases fit TRBD2. The germline gives CDR1 SGHDN, CDR2 FVKESK. Trimming cost V 1 base and J 4 bases; bases outside gene matches: 16. The CDR3 loop spans 19 amino acids. The CDR3 nucleotides are TGTGCCAGCAGCCAAGGGCTCTTCTATGTAGCGGGAGAAGGAGAGACCCAGTACTTC. Its translation: CASSQGLFYVAGEGETQYF.

The V gene is TRBV14, the J gene TRBJ2-1, with D tentatively TRBD2 (6 bases). CDR1 and CDR2 from the germline V gene are SGHDN and FVKESK. This CDR3 spans 16 amino acids. V dropped 0 bases and J dropped 8 bases, with 17 bases sitting between them. CDR3 sequence reads: CASSQERDSPVDEQFF. Here the CDR3 DNA reads TGTGCCAGCAGCCAAGAGCGGGACTCCCCCGTGGATGAGCAGTTCTTC.

The CDR3 sequence is CASSTTGVNDEQYF. The CDR3 nucleotides read TGTGCCAGCAGCACGACAGGGGTAAACGACGAGCAGTACTTC. The V and J genes are TRBV2 and TRBJ2-7; TRBD1 aligns across 8 bases. The CDR3 extends over 14 amino acids. V shed 6 bases and J 5 bases; nucleotides not matched to a gene: 9. CDR1 and CDR2 from the germline V gene are SNHLY and FYNNEI.